This is a list of T cell receptor beta chains from one sample in a study of graft-versus-host responses after intestinal transplantation. The table came from immunoSEQ multiplex PCR; TCRdb's copy has only in-frame clones and leaves some out. Of around 2,500 clones in the sample, about 93% were seen once. The sequences come from PBMCs, collected approximately 19 days after intestinal transplant. The receptors originated from a human patient who received an intestinal transplant, so some T cells may come from the graft donor. Both conserved end residues are part of each CDR3. The D gene is left open where the match is weak. A clone size is listed for some rows: how often the clone was seen (once, few, many), or a class if it is expanded.

. TRBJ2-3 . TRBV5-1 CASSFSGLRGLGTDTQYF TGCGCCAGCAGCTTTTCAGGCCTGCGGGGATTGGGGACAGATACGCAGTATTTT
TRBD2 TRBJ2-3 . TRBV5-1 CASSAGTSGGKSETQYF TGCGCCAGCAGCGCCGGGACTAGCGGGGGGAAGAGTGAGACGCAGTATTTT
. TRBJ1-4 . TRBV4-2 CASSQNRMQGPEKLFF TGTGCCAGCAGCCAAAACAGGATGCAGGGCCCTGAAAAACTGTTTTTT
TRBD1 TRBJ2-2 . TRBV19 CASSSRTGGRPGTGELFF TGTGCCAGTAGTTCTAGGACAGGGGGCCGTCCAGGGACCGGGGAGCTGTTTTTT
. TRBJ1-5 . TRBV2 CASSPSTDRNQPQHF TGTGCCAGCAGCCCCTCAACCGACAGAAATCAGCCCCAGCATTTT
. TRBJ2-2 . TRBV5-1 CASTMAFTGELFF TGCGCCAGCACGATGGCCTTCACCGGGGAGCTGTTTTTT
TRBD2 TRBJ2-1 few TRBV4-1 CASSQEATSGRHNEQFF TGCGCCAGCAGCCAAGAGGCGACTAGCGGGAGACACAATGAGCAGTTCTTC
. TRBJ1-6 . TRBV28 CASSRPYREINSPLHF TGTGCCAGCAGTCGTCCTTACAGGGAGATTAATTCACCCCTCCACTTT
. TRBJ1-1 . TRBV5-1 CATRAGYTEAFF TGCGCCACAAGGGCAGGGTATACTGAAGCTTTCTTT
. TRBJ2-7 . TRBV5-1 CASSQGRDYEQYF TGCGCCAGCAGTCAGGGCAGGGACTACGAGCAGTACTTC
TRBD2 TRBJ2-1 . TRBV10-2 CASRQLAGGLNEQFF TGCGCCAGCAGACAACTAGCGGGGGGCCTTAACGAGCAGTTCTTC
. TRBJ1-1 . TRBV6-9 CASSHPQQGGNTEAFF TGTGCCAGCAGCCACCCCCAACAGGGTGGGAACACTGAAGCTTTCTTT
. TRBJ2-2 few TRBV7-3 CASSFWGQGTGELFF TGTGCCAGCAGCTTCTGGGGTCAGGGAACCGGGGAGCTGTTTTTT
TRBD1 TRBJ2-7 . TRBV28 CASSLWTGTDTGGYEQYF TGTGCCAGCAGTTTATGGACAGGGACGGATACAGGGGGCTACGAGCAGTACTTC
TRBD1 TRBJ2-1 . TRBV11-2 CASSFGTGVGEQFF TGTGCCAGCAGCTTCGGGACAGGTGTAGGTGAGCAGTTCTTC
. TRBJ2-5 . TRBV18 CASSPPTPGETQYF TGTGCCAGCTCACCACCGACCCCCGGGGAGACCCAGTACTTC
TRBD2 TRBJ2-2 . TRBV4-3 CASSQDRGGHTGELFF TGCGCCAGCAGCCAAGATAGGGGAGGGCACACCGGGGAGCTGTTTTTT
. TRBJ2-2 few TRBV19 CASSVGGSGELFF TGTGCCAGTAGTGTGGGGGGATCCGGGGAGCTGTTTTTT
. TRBJ1-6 . TRBV5-4 CASSLLAATGSYNSPLHF TGTGCCAGCAGCTTGTTAGCCGCCACCGGGTCCTATAATTCACCCCTCCACTTT
. TRBJ1-2 . TRBV22-1 CPGRSGQARKTYGYTF TGTCCTGGGAGAAGTGGCCAAGCGAGAAAGACCTATGGCTACACCTTC